Presented here are 20 T cell receptor beta chains from one specimen sequenced in a study of T cell repertoires in cytomegalovirus infection. MiXCR, run by TCRdb on the reads, gives a single entry per CDR3 protein. This sample has approximately 500,000 distinct CDR3 sequences; 15% to 20% occur once, and the top ten carry 20% to 30%. Sequencing was performed on CD8+ T cells from PBMCs. The receptors come from a human donor in good health (CMV status not recorded). Some clones in this sample may be carry-over from other donors' samples.

This clonotype has just a few counts. J is TRBJ2-7 and V is TRBV20-1; weak D call: TRBD2 (5 bases). Germline-derived CDR1 and CDR2 are DFQATT and SNEGSKA (reference sequence). The CDR3 has 13 amino acids. V lost 6 bases and J 4 bases, leaving 16 bases between the germline ends. This CDR3 reads CSARRSGGYEQYF. The CDR3 nucleotides read TGCAGTGCAAGGCGGAGCGGTGGGTACGAGCAGTACTTC.

There are many counts of this clonotype. The chain uses TRBV3-1 and TRBJ2-5, with D perhaps TRBD1 (5 bases). In germline, CDR1 is LGHDT, CDR2 YNNKEL (reference sequence). The CDR3 is made up of 14 amino acids. The V and J ends lost 4 bases and 1 base respectively, with 10 bases between them. CDR3 bases: TGTGCCAGCAGCCTCCGCCAGGGCCAAGAGACCCAGTACTTC. Protein sequence: CASSLRQGQETQYF.

CDR3 residues: CSAPGTRTYNEQFF. CDR3 sequence (DNA): TGCAGTGCGCCCGGGACTCGTACCTACAATGAGCAGTTCTTC. The V gene is TRBV20-1, the J gene TRBJ2-1, with a weak D call TRBD2 (6 bases). With 6 bases removed from V and 2 bases from J, the gap between germline ends came to 14 bases. The CDR3 is 14 amino acids. The germline gives CDR1 DFQATT, CDR2 SNEGSKA (reference sequence).

This clonotype was recorded many times. The rearrangement joins TRBV6-1 to TRBJ1-4; D unresolved. Looked up from germline, CDR1 is MNHNS and CDR2 is SASEGT. The CDR3 sequence is 15 residues long. Trimming removed 5 bases at V and 6 bases at J, with 16 bases between. DNA for the CDR3: TGTGCCAGCAGTCCCGGCATGAACTCTGATGAAAAACTGTTTTTT. As protein: CASSPGMNSDEKLFF.

This chain links TRBV6-1 with TRBJ2-5, with 14 positions matching TRBD2. V lost 5 bases to trimming and J lost 4 bases; unmatched junction nucleotides: 12. The CDR3 has 18 amino acids. The germline V gene encodes CDR1 MNHNS and CDR2 SASEGT. CDR3 coding DNA: TGTGCCAGCAGTTCCTCCCGGCCGGGACTAGCGGGGGTAGAGACCCAGTACTTC. Its translation is CASSSSRPGLAGVETQYF.

Ten or more counts support this clonotype. The V gene is TRBV5-5, the J gene TRBJ1-6; the match to TRBD1 covers 7 bases. The V gene's germline CDR1 is SGHKS and CDR2 YYEKEE (reference sequence). The CDR3 is made up of 17 amino acids. V lost 1 base, J lost 10 bases, and 14 bases stayed unmatched. The CDR3 loop is CASSLTRQGRLGSPLHF. The CDR3 nucleotides read TGTGCCAGCAGCTTGACTCGACAGGGCAGACTAGGATCACCCCTCCACTTT.

This clonotype has a count of ten or more. The V and J genes are TRBV12-3 or TRBV12-4 and TRBJ2-1, with TRBD2 matching 8 bases. The J segment lost 4 bases and the V segment lost 5 bases, leaving 7 bases of the junction unmatched. The CDR3 is 15 amino acids. CDR3 coding DNA: TGTGCCAGCAGTGCCGGCGGCGGGGGGTACAATGAGCAGTTCTTC. As protein: CASSAGGGGYNEQFF.

This clonotype has just a few counts. The chain recombines TRBV11-2 with TRBJ1-3, with 7 bases identical to TRBD1. Germline-derived CDR1 and CDR2 are SGHAT and FQNNGV. The junction had 9 bases not matched to a gene; V was cut back by 4 bases and J by 0 bases. The CDR3 loop spans 17 amino acids. CDR3 sequence: CASSSWDSSYSGNTIYF. The CDR3 DNA is TGTGCCAGCAGCTCGTGGGACAGCTCATACTCTGGAAACACCATATATTTT.

This clonotype has a count of ten or more. The chain carries TRBV11-2 and TRBJ1-2; D remains unclear. Trimming stripped 2 bases from V and 3 bases from J, with 10 bases between. The CDR3 spans 14 residues. Looked up from germline, CDR1 is SGHAT and CDR2 is FQNNGV. The CDR3 DNA is TGTGCCAGCAGCTTACGAGGTCAGGACTATGGCTACACCTTC. It specifies CASSLRGQDYGYTF. The whole variable domain, filled in from reference TRBV11-2 and TRBJ1-2, reads EAGVAQSPRYKIIEKRQSVAFWCNPISGHATLYWYQQILGQGPKLLIQFQNNGVVDDSQLPKDRFSAERLKGVDSTLKIQPAKLEDSAVYLCASSLRGQDYGYTFGSGTRLTVV.

The rearrangement links TRBV4-2 to TRBJ2-7; TRBD1 matches 7 bases. The CDR3 extends over 16 amino acids. Trimming cost V 0 bases and J 2 bases; bases outside gene matches: 7. CDR1 LGHNA and CDR2 YNFKEQ come from the germline V gene. The CDR3 DNA is TGTGCCAGCAGCCAAGATGTGACAGGGATCACCTACGAGCAGTACTTC. Its translation is CASSQDVTGITYEQYF.

This clonotype was observed at least ten times. This chain links TRBV4-1 with TRBJ2-1; D may be TRBD1 or TRBD2 (6 bases each). CDR1 and CDR2 from the germline V gene are MGHRA and YSYEKL. The ends were cut back, 1 base at V and 7 bases at J, with 14 bases in the middle. The CDR3 extends over 15 amino acids. The CDR3 sequence: CASSQASLGGNEQFF. The DNA for the CDR3 is TGCGCCAGCAGCCAAGCGAGCTTAGGGGGGAATGAGCAGTTCTTC.

This clonotype was recorded a few times. The chain uses TRBV5-6 and TRBJ2-1; TRBD1 aligns across 9 bases. There are 13 residues in the CDR3. From germline, CDR1 is SGHDT and CDR2 YYEEEE. Trimming at V came to 2 bases and at J to 14 bases, leaving 8 bases not matched to a gene. CDR3 DNA: TGTGCCAGCAGCTTCCCCGGGACAGGGATGGAGTTCTTC. Its protein product is CASSFPGTGMEFF.

In its sample, this clonotype was seen many times. This sequence joins TRBV11-2 and TRBJ1-2, with D hard to call. CDR3 length equals 14 residues. Germline-derived CDR1 and CDR2 are SGHAT and FQNNGV. V was shortened by 2 bases and J by 5 bases, with 12 bases between the two germline ends. The CDR3 sequence is CASSLKGQPYGYTF. The CDR3 bases are TGTGCCAGCAGCTTAAAGGGTCAGCCTTATGGCTACACCTTC.

In this sample, this clonotype turned up many times. This chain links TRBV7-9 with TRBJ2-7; D gene ambiguous. The germline CDR1 and CDR2 sequences are SEHNR and FQNEAQ (reference sequence). This CDR3 is built from 14 residues. V lost 5 bases to trimming and J lost 3 bases, with 14 bases between them. As DNA, the CDR3 is TGTGCCAGCAGCCCCCACATTACATACTACGAGCAGTACTTC. This translates into CASSPHITYYEQYF.

This clonotype has a count of ten or more. CDR3 residues: CASSLDHLANYGYTF. CDR3 coding DNA: TGTGCCAGCAGCTTAGACCACCTGGCGAACTATGGCTACACCTTC. This sequence joins TRBV7-3 and TRBJ1-2; D is unclear. Between the trimmed V and J ends, which lost 2 bases and 2 bases, there was a span of 12 bases. The germline CDR1 and CDR2 sequences are SGHTA and FQGTGA. This CDR3 comprises 15 residues.

This clonotype was recorded at least ten times. This chain links TRBV12-3 or TRBV12-4 with TRBJ1-4; maybe TRBD1 (5 bases). Trimming cost V 3 bases and J 4 bases, with 9 bases left between them. This CDR3 has 14 residues. The CDR3 nucleotides are TGTGCCAGCAGTTTGTTGGGGGGTAATGAAAAACTGTTTTTT. Its translation is CASSLLGGNEKLFF.

This clonotype was counted at least ten times. CDR3 bases: TGTGCCAGCAGTTTATATCTCTTAGGGACTACGAACACCGGGGAGCTGTTTTTT. Protein product: CASSLYLLGTTNTGELFF. The chain recombines TRBV12-3 or TRBV12-4 with TRBJ2-2, with 7 nucleotides matching TRBD2. This CDR3 has 18 residues. The J segment lost 0 bases and the V segment lost 2 bases, leaving 9 bases of the junction unmatched.

There are many counts of this clonotype. V usage is TRBV7-9 and J usage is TRBJ2-3; D not certain. CDR1 and CDR2 from the germline V gene are SEHNR and FQNEAQ (reference sequence). V was pared by 5 bases and J by 8 bases, with 14 bases between. The length of the CDR3 is 13 residues. The CDR3 DNA is TGTGCCAGCAGCCTCAGCTCGTCCGCTACGCAGTATTTT. Translated: CASSLSSSATQYF. Using reference TRBV7-9 and TRBJ2-3 for the parts outside the CDR3, the full variable domain is DTGVSQNPRHKITKRGQNVTFRCDPISEHNRLYWYRQTLGQGPEFLTYFQNEAQLEKSRLLSDRFSAERPKGSFSTLEIQRTEQGDSAMYLCASSLSSSATQYFGPGTRLTVL.

This clonotype was observed a few times. The J gene is TRBJ2-7, the V gene TRBV7-9; no definite D call. There are 15 residues in the CDR3. Trimming took 1 base from V and 5 from J, leaving 15 bases between them. Germline assignment: CDR1 SEHNR and CDR2 FQNEAQ (reference sequence). CDR3 DNA sequence: TGTGCCAGCAGCTTAGTTCGGTCAGGCGGAGACGAGCAGTACTTC. This gives the protein CASSLVRSGGDEQYF.

This clonotype was counted between two and nine times. The chain uses TRBV14 and TRBJ1-3, with no clear D. V gave up 1 base and J gave up 3 bases, with 10 bases separating them. The germline V gene has CDR1 SGHDN and CDR2 FVKESK. The CDR3 consists of 15 residues. This chain's CDR3 is CASSQGHPLGNTIYF. CDR3 sequence (DNA): TGTGCCAGCAGCCAAGGACATCCTCTTGGAAACACCATATATTTT.